This T cell receptor (beta chain) was sequenced for a study of blood T cells in healthy people across ages. Trimming took 6 bases from V and 1 from J; bases not matched to a gene: 7. CDR1 and CDR2 (germline): DFQATT, SNEGSKA (reference sequence). The CDR3 contains 14 residues. With regard to this clonotype: Antigen specificity is unknown.

For the second PCR, which ran for about 6 to 12 cycles, a sample-barcoded 5' primer and a J-beta primer mix were used. Tags on each cDNA molecule came from a template-switch adaptor with 12 random nucleotides. TCRdb fed the 5' RACE reads into MiXCR, producing one record per CDR3 protein. The sample yields about a million distinct CDR3 sequences, roughly two fifths seen once. PBMCs numbering at least 6.5 million were isolated per sample. Findings and limits, study-wide: Higher naive T cell percentage went strongly together with higher TCR beta diversity.

Sequencing was performed on blood. This TCR derives from a man younger than 35 in good health. The chain has TRBV20-1 and TRBJ1-2; 8 bases are a match to TRBD1. In DNA, the CDR3 is TGCAGTGCGGTCCAGGGGGCCGGTAACTATGGCTACACCTTC. Protein product: CSAVQGAGNYGYTF.